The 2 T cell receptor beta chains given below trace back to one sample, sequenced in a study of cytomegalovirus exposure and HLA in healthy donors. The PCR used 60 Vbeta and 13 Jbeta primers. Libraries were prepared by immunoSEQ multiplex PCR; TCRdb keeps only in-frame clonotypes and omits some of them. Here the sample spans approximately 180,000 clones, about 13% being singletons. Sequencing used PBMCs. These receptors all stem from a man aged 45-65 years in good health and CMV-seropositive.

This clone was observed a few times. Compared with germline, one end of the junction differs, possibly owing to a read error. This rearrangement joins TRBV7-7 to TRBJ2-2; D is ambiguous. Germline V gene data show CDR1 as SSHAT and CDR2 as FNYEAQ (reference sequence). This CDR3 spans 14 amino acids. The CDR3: CASSFRRGTGELFF. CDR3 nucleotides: TGTGCTAGCAGCTTTAGACGCGGCACCGGGGAGCTGTTTTTT.

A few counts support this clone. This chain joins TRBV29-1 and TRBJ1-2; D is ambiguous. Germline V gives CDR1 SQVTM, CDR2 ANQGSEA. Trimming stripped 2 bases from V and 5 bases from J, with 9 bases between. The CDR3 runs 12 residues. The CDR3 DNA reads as TGCAGCGTTGAAAGGCCGGAGTATGGCTACACCTTC. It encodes CSVERPEYGYTF. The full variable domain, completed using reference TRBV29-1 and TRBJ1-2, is SAVISQKPSRDICQRGTSLTIQCQVDSQVTMMFWYRQQPGQSLTLIATANQGSEATYESGFVIDKFPISRPNLTFSTLTVSNMSPEDSSIYLCSVERPEYGYTFGSGTRLTVV.